This T cell receptor beta chain is from a study of T cell repertoires in cytomegalovirus infection. Study as a whole: Well-studied HLA-B-restricted epitopes and recently identified HLA-C-restricted epitopes of CMV were both used in the study. TCR beta signatures that were public indicated CMV infection and matching HLA type. Study-level results: Dominant in the ex vivo response were TCR beta clonotypes restricted by HLA-C and specific for CMV. Identification of carriers of CMV plus the relevant HLA was performed using cumulative public TCR beta family frequency.

This clonotype was seen just once. Its antigen is still unknown. Each CDR3 protein gets one entry after TCRdb re-called the reads with MiXCR. There are roughly 990,000 distinct CDR3 sequences in the sample; about a third occur only once, and over 10% lies in the top ten. Trimming cost V 0 bases and J 0 bases, with 17 bases left between them. The CDR3 spans 19 residues. Germline CDR1 reads LGHNT; CDR2 reads FRNRAP. This chain links TRBV12-5 with TRBJ2-2; D is possibly TRBD1 or TRBD2 (5 bases each). This receptor was obtained from a human donor in good health (CMV status not recorded). Some clones in this sample may be carry-over from other donors' samples. Specimen: cultured CD8+ T cells from PBMCs, collected from culture after CMV antigen stimulation. The CDR3 sequence: CASGLVPSPGRPNTGELFF. In DNA, the CDR3 is TGTGCTAGTGGTTTGGTACCATCTCCGGGACGGCCGAACACCGGGGAGCTGTTTTTT.